This T cell receptor (beta chain) was found in a study of response to subunit inactivated influenza vaccine. Study conclusions and caveats: The authors put forward the suggestion that each seasonal influenza vaccination may bring in only a limited number of new T cells.

Using its own MiXCR run on the RT-PCR reads, TCRdb lists one record per CDR3 protein. The sample includes 500,000 to 600,000 distinct CDR3 sequences, approximately 10% of them seen just once. The CDR3 sequence is 17 residues long. CDR1 and CDR2 from the germline V gene are MNHNS and SASEGT. With 3 bases removed from V and 0 bases from J, the gap between germline ends came to 12 bases. This clonotype showed up just a few times. No antigen is known for it. Separately, the same data were catalogued under a study of T cells expressing NK-cell markers. Turning to that study: It was by 5'RACE template switching with UMIs that TCR beta cDNA was made. Most of the eight sequenced donors tested HCMV-seropositive; one tested seronegative.

V and J are TRBV6-1 and TRBJ2-6, with D tentatively TRBD1 (6 bases). This TCR was recovered from a man over 45 who received an inactivated influenza vaccine. The specimen comprised PBMCs from blood, sampled on the day of vaccination. CDR3 bases: TGTGCCAGCAGTGACACCCTACAGGGCTCTGGGGCCAACGTCCTGACTTTC. It yields the protein CASSDTLQGSGANVLTF.